This TCR beta chain was profiled in a study of blood T cell repertoires in COVID-19. As originally analysed: Amplification with reference gene primers provided the estimates of nucleated cell counts. Assay used: immunoSEQ multiplex PCR; TCRdb lists only in-frame clones, some missing. Clone size and V and J calls were adopted from that table, with D and trimming inferred from the DNA. The repertoire holds some 130,000 clones, with around 88% as singletons. Trimming removed 2 bases at V and 5 bases at J, with 12 bases between. The V gene's germline CDR1 is LGHDT and CDR2 YNNKEL (reference sequence). The CDR3 extends over 14 amino acids.

The sample was peripheral blood. The V gene is TRBV3-1 (or the pseudogene TRBV3-2), the J gene TRBJ1-1; D might be TRBD1 (5 bases). This receptor was identified in a man between 45 and 60 years old with acute or convalescent COVID-19. As DNA, the CDR3 is TGTGCCAGCAGCCAATCTGCGAAGGGGACTGAAGCTTTCTTT. Protein sequence: CASSQSAKGTEAFF.